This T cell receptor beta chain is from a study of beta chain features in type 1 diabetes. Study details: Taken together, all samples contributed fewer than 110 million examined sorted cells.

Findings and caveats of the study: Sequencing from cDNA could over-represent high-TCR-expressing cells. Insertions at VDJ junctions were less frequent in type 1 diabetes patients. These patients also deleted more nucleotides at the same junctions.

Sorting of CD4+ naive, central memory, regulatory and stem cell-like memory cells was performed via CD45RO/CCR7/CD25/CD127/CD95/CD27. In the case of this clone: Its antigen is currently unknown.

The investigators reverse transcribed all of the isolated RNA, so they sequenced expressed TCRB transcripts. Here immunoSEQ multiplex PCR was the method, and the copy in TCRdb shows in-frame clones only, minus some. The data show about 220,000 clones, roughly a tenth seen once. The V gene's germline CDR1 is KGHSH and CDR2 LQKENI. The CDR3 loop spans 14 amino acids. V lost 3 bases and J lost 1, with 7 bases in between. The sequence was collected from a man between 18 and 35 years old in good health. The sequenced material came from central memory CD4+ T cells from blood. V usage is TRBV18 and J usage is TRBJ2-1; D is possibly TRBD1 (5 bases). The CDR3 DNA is TGTGCCAGCTCACCTGACAGTTCCTACAATGAGCAGTTCTTC. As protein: CASSPDSSYNEQFF.